This T cell receptor beta chain was found in a study of T-cell memory formation after mild COVID-19. Study-level results: Contracting CD4+ clones lay largely in CM and EM, with CD8+ ones residing in EMRA. Clones that contracted from day 15 to 85 had balanced CD4/CD8; later expanders were CD4+ biased. Pre-infection memory held some responding clones, suggesting pre-existing cross-reactive T cells responded.

With respect to this clonotype: Its target is not known.

Germline V CDR1 and CDR2: SGHNT, YYREEE (reference sequence). The CDR3 contains 16 residues. With V trimmed by 2 bases and J by 5 bases, 6 bases remained unmatched. TCRdb re-called the 5' RACE reads through MiXCR, storing one row per CDR3 protein. The sample contains 470,000 or so distinct CDR3 sequences, more than 20% of which appear only once. This chain connects TRBV5-4 to TRBJ2-1; 11 bases are shared with TRBD2. The TCR was taken from an adult woman who had mild COVID-19 (a few samples of this study predate the infection). Cell type and time point are not known. The sample was PBMCs or a T cell subset sorted from them (not recorded which). For the CDR3, the DNA is TGTGCCAGCAGCTTTGTTCTAGCGGGGGGACACAATGAGCAGTTCTTC. Residues: CASSFVLAGGHNEQFF. Full variable domain (remainder filled in from reference TRBV5-4 and TRBJ2-1): ETGVTQSPTHLIKTRGQQVTLRCSSQSGHNTVSWYQQALGQGPQFIFQYYREEENGRGNFPPRFSGLQFPNYSSELNVNALELDDSALYLCASSFVLAGGHNEQFFGPGTRLTVL.